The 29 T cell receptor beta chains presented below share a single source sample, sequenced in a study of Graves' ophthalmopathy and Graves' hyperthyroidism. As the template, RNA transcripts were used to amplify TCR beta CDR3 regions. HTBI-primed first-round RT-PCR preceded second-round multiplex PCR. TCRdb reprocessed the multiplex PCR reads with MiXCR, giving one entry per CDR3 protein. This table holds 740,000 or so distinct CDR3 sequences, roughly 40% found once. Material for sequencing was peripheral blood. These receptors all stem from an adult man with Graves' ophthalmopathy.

The CDR3 DNA reads TGCAGTGCTAGACACCCGTGGAACACTGAAGCTTTCTTT. It yields the protein CSARHPWNTEAFF. The V call is TRBV20-1, the J call TRBJ1-1; D unresolved. Between the trimmed V and J ends, which lost 2 bases and 1 base, there was a span of 8 bases. The germline gives CDR1 DFQATT, CDR2 SNEGSKA (reference sequence). The CDR3 has 13 residues.

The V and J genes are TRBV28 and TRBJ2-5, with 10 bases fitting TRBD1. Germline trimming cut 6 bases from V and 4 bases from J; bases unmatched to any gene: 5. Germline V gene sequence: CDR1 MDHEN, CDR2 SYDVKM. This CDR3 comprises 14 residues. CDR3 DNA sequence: TGTGCCAGCAGACGACAGGGGGCAGGAGAGACCCAGTACTTC. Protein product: CASRRQGAGETQYF.

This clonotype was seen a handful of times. The CDR3 loop is CASRPKGGTSNSPLHF. CDR3 DNA sequence: TGTGCCAGCCGCCCTAAGGGGGGAACGAGTAATTCACCCCTCCACTTT. V usage is TRBV12-3 or TRBV12-4 and J usage is TRBJ1-6; tentatively, D is TRBD1 (6 bases). V shed 8 bases and J shed 6 bases, with 20 bases lying between them. This CDR3 has 16 residues.

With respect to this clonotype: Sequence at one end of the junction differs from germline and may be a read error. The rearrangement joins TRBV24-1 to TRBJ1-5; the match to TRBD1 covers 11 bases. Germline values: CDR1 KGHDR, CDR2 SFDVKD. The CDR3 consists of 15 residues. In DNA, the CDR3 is TGTGCCAGCAGTTACGGGACAGGGGGAGACCAGCCCCAGCATTTT. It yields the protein CASSYGTGGDQPQHF.

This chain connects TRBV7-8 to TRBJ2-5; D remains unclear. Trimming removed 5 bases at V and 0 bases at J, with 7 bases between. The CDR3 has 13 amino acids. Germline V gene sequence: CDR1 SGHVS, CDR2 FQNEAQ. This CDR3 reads CASSRPYQETQYF. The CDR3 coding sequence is TGTGCCAGCAGCCGGCCCTACCAAGAGACCCAGTACTTC.

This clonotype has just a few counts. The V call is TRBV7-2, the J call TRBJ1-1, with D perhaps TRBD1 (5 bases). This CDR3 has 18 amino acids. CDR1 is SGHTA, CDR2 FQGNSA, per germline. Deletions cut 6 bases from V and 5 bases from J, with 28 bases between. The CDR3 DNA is TGTGCCAGCAGGTACCCGGTCCCGGTCGCTTTTTGGGGGACTGAAGCTTTCTTT. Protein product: CASRYPVPVAFWGTEAFF.

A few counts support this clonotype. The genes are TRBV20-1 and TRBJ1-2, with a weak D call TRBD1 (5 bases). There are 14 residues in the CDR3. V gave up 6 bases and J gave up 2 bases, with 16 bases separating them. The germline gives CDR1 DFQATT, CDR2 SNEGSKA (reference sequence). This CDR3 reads CSAWRQTINYGYTF. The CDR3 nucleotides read TGCAGTGCCTGGAGACAGACAATAAACTATGGCTACACCTTC.

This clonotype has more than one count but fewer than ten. The CDR3 here is CASSLKGLSDTQYF. For the CDR3, the DNA is TGTGCCAGCAGCTTAAAGGGGCTGTCAGATACGCAGTATTTT. The chain uses TRBV7-9 and TRBJ2-3; D might be TRBD1 (5 bases). The germline gives CDR1 SEHNR, CDR2 FQNEAQ (reference sequence). This CDR3 has 14 residues. The germline V and J ends were trimmed by 2 bases and 4 bases, with 10 bases remaining between them.

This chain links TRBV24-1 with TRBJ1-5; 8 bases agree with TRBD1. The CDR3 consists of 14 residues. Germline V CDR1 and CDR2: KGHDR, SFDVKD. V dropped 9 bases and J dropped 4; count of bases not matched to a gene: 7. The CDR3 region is CATRTGRRNQPQHF. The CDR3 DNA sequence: TGTGCCACCCGGACAGGGAGGAGGAATCAGCCCCAGCATTTT.

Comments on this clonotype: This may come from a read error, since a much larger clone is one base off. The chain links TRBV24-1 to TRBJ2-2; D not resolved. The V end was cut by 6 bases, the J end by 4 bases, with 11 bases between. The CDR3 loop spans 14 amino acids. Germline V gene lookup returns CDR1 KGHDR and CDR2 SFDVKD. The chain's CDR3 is CATSKAAITGELFF. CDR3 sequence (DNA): TGTGCCACCAGTAAGGCAGCGATCACCGGGGAGCTGTTTTTT.

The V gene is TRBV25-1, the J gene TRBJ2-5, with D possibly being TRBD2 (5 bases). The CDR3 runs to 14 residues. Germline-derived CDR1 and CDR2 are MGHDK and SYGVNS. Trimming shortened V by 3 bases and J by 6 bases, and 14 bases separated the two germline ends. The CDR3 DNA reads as TGTGCCAGCAGTGATAGTGCCGGGGTAAAGACCCAGTACTTC. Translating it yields CASSDSAGVKTQYF.

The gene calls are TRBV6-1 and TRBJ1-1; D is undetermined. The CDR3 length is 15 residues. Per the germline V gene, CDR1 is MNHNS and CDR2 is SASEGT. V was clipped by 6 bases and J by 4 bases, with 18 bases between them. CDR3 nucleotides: TGTGCCAGCAGAACAGATCTTGGAGGGTTCACTGAAGCTTTCTTT. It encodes CASRTDLGGFTEAFF.

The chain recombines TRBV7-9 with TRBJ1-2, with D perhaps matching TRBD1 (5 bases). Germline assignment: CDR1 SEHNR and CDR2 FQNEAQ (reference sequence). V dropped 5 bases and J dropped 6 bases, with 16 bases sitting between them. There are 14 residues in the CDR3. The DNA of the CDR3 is TGTGCCAGCAGCCAGATGACAGCGAATCATGGCTACACCTTC. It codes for CASSQMTANHGYTF.

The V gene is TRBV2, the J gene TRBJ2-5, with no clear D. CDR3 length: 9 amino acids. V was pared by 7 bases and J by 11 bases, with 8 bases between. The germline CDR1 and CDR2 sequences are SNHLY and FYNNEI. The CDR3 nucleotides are TGTGCCAGCAAACTGGGACAGTACTTC. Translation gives CASKLGQYF.

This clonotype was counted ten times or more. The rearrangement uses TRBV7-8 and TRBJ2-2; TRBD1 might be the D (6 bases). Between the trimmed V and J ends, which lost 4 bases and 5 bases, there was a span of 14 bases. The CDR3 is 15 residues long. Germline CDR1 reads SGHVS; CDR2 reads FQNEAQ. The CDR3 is CASSSTDRSTGELFF. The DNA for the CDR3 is TGTGCCAGCAGCTCGACAGACAGGTCGACCGGGGAGCTGTTTTTT.

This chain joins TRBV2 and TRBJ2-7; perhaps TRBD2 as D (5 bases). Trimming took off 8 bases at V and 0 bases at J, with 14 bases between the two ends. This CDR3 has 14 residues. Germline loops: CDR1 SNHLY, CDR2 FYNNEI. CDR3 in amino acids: CASSPPEDSYEQYF. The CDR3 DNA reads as TGTGCCAGCTCACCACCGGAGGACTCCTACGAGCAGTACTTC.

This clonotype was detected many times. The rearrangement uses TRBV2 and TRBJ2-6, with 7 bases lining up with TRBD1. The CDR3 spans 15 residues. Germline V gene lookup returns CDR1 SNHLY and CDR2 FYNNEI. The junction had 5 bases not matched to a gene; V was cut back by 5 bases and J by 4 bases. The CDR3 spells CASSQTGYGANVLTF. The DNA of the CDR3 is TGTGCCAGCAGTCAGACAGGGTACGGGGCCAACGTCCTGACTTTC.

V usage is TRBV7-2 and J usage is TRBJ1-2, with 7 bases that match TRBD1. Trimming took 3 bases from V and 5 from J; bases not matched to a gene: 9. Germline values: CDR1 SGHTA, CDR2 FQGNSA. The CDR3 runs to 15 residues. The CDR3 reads CASSLAGTVSYGYTF. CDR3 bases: TGTGCCAGCAGCTTGGCCGGGACAGTGAGTTATGGCTACACCTTC.

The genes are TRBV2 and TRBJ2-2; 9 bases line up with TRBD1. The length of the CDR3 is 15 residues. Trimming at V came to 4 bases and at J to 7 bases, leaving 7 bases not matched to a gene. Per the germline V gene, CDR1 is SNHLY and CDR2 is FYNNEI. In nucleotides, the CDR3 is TGTGCCAGCAGTGGACAGGGGGTATCAGGCGGGGAGCTGTTTTTT. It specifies CASSGQGVSGGELFF.

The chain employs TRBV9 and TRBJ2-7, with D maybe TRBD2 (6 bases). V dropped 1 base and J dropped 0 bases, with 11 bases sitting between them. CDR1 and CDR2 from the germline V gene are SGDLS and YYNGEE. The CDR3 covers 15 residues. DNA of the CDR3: TGTGCCAGCAGCGTAACCGCGGGGAGCTCCTACGAGCAGTACTTC. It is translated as CASSVTAGSSYEQYF.

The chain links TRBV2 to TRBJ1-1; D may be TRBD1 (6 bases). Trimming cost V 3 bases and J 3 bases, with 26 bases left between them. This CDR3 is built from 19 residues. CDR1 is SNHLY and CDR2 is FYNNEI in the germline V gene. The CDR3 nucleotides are TGTGCCAGCAGTGATAAAATGTTGGGGGGGCGTGTGGGGGACACTGAAGCTTTCTTT. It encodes CASSDKMLGGRVGDTEAFF.

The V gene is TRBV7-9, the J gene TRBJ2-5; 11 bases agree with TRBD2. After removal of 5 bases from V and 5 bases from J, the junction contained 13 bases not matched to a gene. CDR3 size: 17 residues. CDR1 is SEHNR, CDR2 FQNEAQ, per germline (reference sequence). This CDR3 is CASSQDQVSSGGETQYF. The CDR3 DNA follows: TGTGCCAGCAGCCAAGATCAGGTGTCTAGCGGGGGGGAGACCCAGTACTTC.

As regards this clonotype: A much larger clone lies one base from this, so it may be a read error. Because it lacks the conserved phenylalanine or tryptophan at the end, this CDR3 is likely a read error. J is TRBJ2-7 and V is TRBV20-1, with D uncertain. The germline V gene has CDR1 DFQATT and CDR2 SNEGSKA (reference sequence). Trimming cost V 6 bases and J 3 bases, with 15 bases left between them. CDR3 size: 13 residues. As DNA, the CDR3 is TGCAGTGCCAGACATCGGACGCGCTACGAGCAGTACTGC. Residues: CSARHRTRYEQYC.

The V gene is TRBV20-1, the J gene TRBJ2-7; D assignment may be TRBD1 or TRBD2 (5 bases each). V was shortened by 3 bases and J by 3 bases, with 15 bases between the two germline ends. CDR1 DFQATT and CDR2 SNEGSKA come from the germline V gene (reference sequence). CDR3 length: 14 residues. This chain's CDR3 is CSARLPGPLYEQYF. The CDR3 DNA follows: TGCAGTGCTAGGTTACCGGGACCCCTCTACGAGCAGTACTTC.

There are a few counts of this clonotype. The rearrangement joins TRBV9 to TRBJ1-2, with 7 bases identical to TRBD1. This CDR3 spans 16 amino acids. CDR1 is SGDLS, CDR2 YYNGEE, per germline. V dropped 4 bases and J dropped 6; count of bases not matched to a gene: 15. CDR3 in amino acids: CASSPRGTPGGDGYTF. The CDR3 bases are TGTGCCAGCAGCCCTAGGGGGACACCAGGGGGGGATGGCTACACCTTC. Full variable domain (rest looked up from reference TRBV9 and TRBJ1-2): DSGVTQTPKHLITATGQRVTLRCSPRSGDLSVYWYQQSLDQGLQFLIQYYNGEERAKGNILERFSAQQFPDLHSELNLSSLELGDSALYFCASSPRGTPGGDGYTFGSGTRLTVV.

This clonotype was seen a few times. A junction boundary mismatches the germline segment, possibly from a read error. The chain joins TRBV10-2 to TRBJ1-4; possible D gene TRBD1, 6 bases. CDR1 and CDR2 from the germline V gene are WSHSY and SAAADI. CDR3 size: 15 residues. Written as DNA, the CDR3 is TGTGCCAGCAGCGTCAGGGGTACAACTAATGAAAAACTGTTTTTT. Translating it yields CASSVRGTTNEKLFF.

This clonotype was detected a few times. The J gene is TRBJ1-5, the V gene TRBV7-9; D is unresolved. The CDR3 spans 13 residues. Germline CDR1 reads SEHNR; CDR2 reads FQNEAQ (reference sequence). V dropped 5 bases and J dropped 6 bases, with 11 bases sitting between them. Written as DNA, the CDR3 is TGTGCCAGCAGCCGGGAGGGAACTCAGCCCCAGCATTTT. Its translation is CASSREGTQPQHF.

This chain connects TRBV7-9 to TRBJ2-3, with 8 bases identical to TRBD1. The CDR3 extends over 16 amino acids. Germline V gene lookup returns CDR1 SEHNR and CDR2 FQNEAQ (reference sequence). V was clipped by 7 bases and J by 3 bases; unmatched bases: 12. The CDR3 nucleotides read TGTGCCAGCACCGCCCGGCCGGACAGGGTGACAGATACGCAGTATTTT. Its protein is CASTARPDRVTDTQYF.

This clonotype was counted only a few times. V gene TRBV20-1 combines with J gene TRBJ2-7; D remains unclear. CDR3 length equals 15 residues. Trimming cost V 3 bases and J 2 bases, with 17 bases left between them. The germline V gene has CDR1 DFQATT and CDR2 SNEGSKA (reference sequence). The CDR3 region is CSASDPDSLAYEQYF. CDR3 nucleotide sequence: TGCAGTGCTAGTGACCCTGACTCACTGGCCTACGAGCAGTACTTC.